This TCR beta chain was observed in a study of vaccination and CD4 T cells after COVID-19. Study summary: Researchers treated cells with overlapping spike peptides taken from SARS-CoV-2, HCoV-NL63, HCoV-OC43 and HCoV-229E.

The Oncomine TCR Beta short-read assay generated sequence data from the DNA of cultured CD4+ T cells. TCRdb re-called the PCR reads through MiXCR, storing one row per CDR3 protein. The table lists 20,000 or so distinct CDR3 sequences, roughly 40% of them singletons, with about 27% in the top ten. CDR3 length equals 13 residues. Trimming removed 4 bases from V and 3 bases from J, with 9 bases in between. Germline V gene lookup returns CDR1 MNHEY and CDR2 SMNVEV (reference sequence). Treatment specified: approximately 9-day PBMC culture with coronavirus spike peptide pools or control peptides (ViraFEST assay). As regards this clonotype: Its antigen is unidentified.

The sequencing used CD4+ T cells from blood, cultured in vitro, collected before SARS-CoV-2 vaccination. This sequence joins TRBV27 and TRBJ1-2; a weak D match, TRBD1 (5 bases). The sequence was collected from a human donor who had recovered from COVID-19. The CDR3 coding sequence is TGTGCCAGCAGTTCGGGGCTACACTATGGCTACACCTTC. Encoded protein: CASSSGLHYGYTF.